Shown below are 22 T cell receptor beta chains from a single sample sequenced in a study of control samples from healthy donors and cancer patients. Some clones are missing from TCRdb's copy, which holds only in-frame ones; the method was immunoSEQ multiplex PCR. The table shows 120,000 or so clones, with around 87% occurring only once. Sequencing was carried out using blood. All receptors come from a man aged 60-69 years in good health.

This chain uses TRBV5-1 with TRBJ1-2, with D perhaps TRBD1 (5 bases). Deletions cut 4 bases from V and 2 bases from J, with 15 bases between. CDR1 and CDR2 (germline): SGHRS, YFSETQ. The CDR3 has 15 amino acids. The CDR3 DNA reads as TGCGCCAGCAGCCCTGGGGGATTGGGGAACTATGGCTACACCTTC. Protein: CASSPGGLGNYGYTF.

This clone occurred once. V and J are TRBV6-1 and TRBJ1-1; D not certain. Trimming shortened V by 8 bases and J by 5 bases, and 9 bases separated the two germline ends. Germline CDR1 reads MNHNS; CDR2 reads SASEGT. The CDR3 loop spans 11 amino acids. The CDR3 protein is CASYGTTEAFF. The CDR3 DNA reads as TGTGCCAGCTACGGTACAACTGAAGCTTTCTTT.

This chain connects TRBV2 to TRBJ2-7; D perhaps matches TRBD1 (7 bases). The CDR3 is 13 residues long. From germline, CDR1 is SNHLY and CDR2 FYNNEI. With 8 bases removed from V and 7 bases from J, the gap between germline ends came to 18 bases. The CDR3 loop reads CASSRLTGREQYF. The CDR3 DNA follows: TGTGCCAGCTCCCGATTGACAGGGAGGGAGCAGTACTTC.

This clone has only one observation. This chain uses TRBV7-2 with TRBJ2-1, with TRBD2 matching 9 bases. V trimming: 5 bases; J trimming: 6 bases; junction bases outside the gene matches: 5. The CDR3 extends over 14 amino acids. Germline CDR1 and CDR2: SGHTA and FQGNSA. This CDR3 reads CASSPGLASNEQFF. The CDR3 DNA reads TGTGCCAGCAGCCCGGGACTAGCTAGCAATGAGCAGTTCTTC.

This chain uses TRBV12-3 or TRBV12-4 with TRBJ1-1; TRBD1 aligns across 8 bases. Trimming cost V 5 bases and J 6 bases; bases outside gene matches: 5. The CDR3 has 13 amino acids. The CDR3 reads CASSGQGSAEAFF. The CDR3 bases are TGTGCCAGCAGTGGACAGGGCAGCGCTGAAGCTTTCTTT.

This chain joins TRBV19 and TRBJ1-3, with D unresolved. The CDR3 is 17 residues long. Trimming stripped 3 bases from V and 0 bases from J, with 15 bases between. CDR1 is LNHDA and CDR2 is SQIVND in the germline V gene (reference sequence). The chain's CDR3 is CASSIPGSSSSGNTIYF. In nucleotides, the CDR3 is TGTGCCAGTAGTATCCCGGGGTCTTCCAGCTCTGGAAACACCATATATTTT.

This chain joins TRBV19 and TRBJ1-4; 9 positions match TRBD1. V lost 4 bases, J lost 8 bases, and 8 bases stayed unmatched. The CDR3 spans 15 residues. Per germline, CDR1 LNHDA and CDR2 SQIVND (reference sequence). The CDR3 DNA follows: TGTGCCAGTAGTACCCTGGGACAGGGAGAGGAAAAACTGTTTTTT. Translating it yields CASSTLGQGEEKLFF. Full variable domain (missing parts from reference TRBV19 and TRBJ1-4): DGGITQSPKYLFRKEGQNVTLSCEQNLNHDAMYWYRQDPGQGLRLIYYSQIVNDFQKGDIAEGYSVSREKKESFPLTVTSAQKNPTAFYLCASSTLGQGEEKLFFGSGTQLSVL.

As for this clone: The junction shows a germline mismatch at one end, possibly a read error. The chain employs TRBV28 and TRBJ2-1, with TRBD1 as a possible D gene (5 bases). Germline V gene lookup returns CDR1 MDHEN and CDR2 SYDVKM. This CDR3 has 12 residues. The DNA for the CDR3 is TGTGCCAGCAGTCTACTTACAGGTAACAGGCTCTTC. Its translation: CASSLLTGNRLF.

The chain carries TRBV28 and TRBJ1-6; no definite D call. The CDR3 spans 12 residues. Germline V gene lookup returns CDR1 MDHEN and CDR2 SYDVKM. V was trimmed by 4 bases and J by 13 bases, leaving 11 bases between them. The CDR3 protein is CASSSGPTPLHF. The CDR3 DNA reads TGTGCCAGCAGTTCTGGACCTACTCCCCTCCACTTT.

In its sample, this clone was seen a few times. The V call is TRBV3-1 (or the pseudogene TRBV3-2), the J call TRBJ2-7; D unresolved. With 4 bases removed from V and 1 base from J, the gap between germline ends came to 11 bases. Germline values: CDR1 LGHDT, CDR2 YNNKEL (reference sequence). The CDR3 totals 14 residues. CDR3 DNA sequence: TGTGCCAGCAGCCGGACCGGGCCGTCCTACGAGCAGTACTTC. Its protein is CASSRTGPSYEQYF.

The chain couples TRBV5-1 to TRBJ2-7, with 7 bases identical to TRBD1. Germline lookup yields CDR1 SGHRS and CDR2 YFSETQ. CDR3 size: 14 residues. Trimming took 5 bases from V and 3 from J; bases not matched to a gene: 8. CDR3 DNA: TGCGCCAGCAGTAGGGACAGCTCGTTCTACGAGCAGTACTTC. Its translation is CASSRDSSFYEQYF.

This rearrangement joins TRBV6-5 to TRBJ1-1; no reliable D call. This CDR3 is 14 amino acids long. With 5 bases removed from V and 1 base from J, the gap between germline ends came to 11 bases. CDR1 is MNHEY, CDR2 SVGAGI, per germline. The CDR3 loop reads CASSPRASNTEAFF. The DNA for the CDR3 is TGTGCCAGCAGTCCAAGGGCCTCGAACACTGAAGCTTTCTTT.

The J gene is TRBJ1-3, the V gene TRBV7-2; TRBD1 matches 7 bases. Per germline, CDR1 SGHTA and CDR2 FQGNSA. J gave up 3 bases and V 6 bases, and 5 bases lay outside the gene matches. The CDR3 covers 14 residues. The CDR3 region is CASREGAGGNTIYF. The CDR3, as DNA: TGTGCCAGCAGGGAGGGGGCTGGTGGAAACACCATATATTTT.

The CDR3 DNA follows: TGTGCCAGCAGCCTGACATCAGGGTTGGAGACCCAGTACTTC. This codes for CASSLTSGLETQYF. V is TRBV7-8 and J is TRBJ2-5, with D perhaps matching TRBD1 (5 bases). The V end lost 5 bases, the J end lost 5 bases, and 15 bases lay between the germline ends. This CDR3 is 14 amino acids long. Germline-derived CDR1 and CDR2 are SGHVS and FQNEAQ.

This chain uses TRBV6-6 with TRBJ1-1; D ambiguous. V was shortened by 4 bases and J by 1 base, with 7 bases between the two germline ends. Germline V CDR1 and CDR2: MNHNY, SVGAGI (reference sequence). The CDR3 totals 13 residues. The CDR3 reads CASSSQTNTEAFF. CDR3 bases: TGTGCCAGCAGTTCTCAGACGAACACTGAAGCTTTCTTT.

The V and J genes are TRBV28 and TRBJ1-3; D unresolved. The V gene lost 3 bases and the J gene lost 2 bases, with 5 bases spanning the gap. CDR3 length: 13 residues. The germline V gene encodes CDR1 MDHEN and CDR2 SYDVKM. This CDR3 reads CASSFPAGNTIYF. CDR3 sequence (DNA): TGTGCCAGCAGTTTTCCTGCTGGAAACACCATATATTTT.

The chain links TRBV21-1 to TRBJ2-7; the table's D call TRBD1 went unverified against the DNA. TRBV21-1 is marked as a pseudogene. The CDR3 loop spans 15 amino acids. CDR3 protein: CASSSPRDSSYEQYF. The DNA of the CDR3 is TGTGCCAGCAGCAGCCCCCGGGACAGCTCCTACGAGCAGTACTTC.

The V call is TRBV11-2, the J call TRBJ2-1; D is perhaps TRBD2 (5 bases). CDR3 length: 14 amino acids. Between the trimmed V and J ends, which lost 4 bases and 12 bases, there was a span of 19 bases. Germline lookup yields CDR1 SGHAT and CDR2 FQNNGV. The CDR3 DNA follows: TGTGCCAGCAGCTCCCGCTTAGCCCCCGGGGTGCAGTTCTTC. This encodes CASSSRLAPGVQFF. Variable domain in full (rest from reference TRBV11-2 and TRBJ2-1): EAGVAQSPRYKIIEKRQSVAFWCNPISGHATLYWYQQILGQGPKLLIQFQNNGVVDDSQLPKDRFSAERLKGVDSTLKIQPAKLEDSAVYLCASSSRLAPGVQFFGPGTRLTVL.

V and J are TRBV28 and TRBJ1-4; 9 nucleotides align to TRBD1. Germline V gene sequence: CDR1 MDHEN, CDR2 SYDVKM. CDR3 size: 14 residues. V lost 7 bases to trimming and J lost 8 bases; unmatched junction nucleotides: 8. CDR3 nucleotide sequence: TGTGCCAGCATCCGACAGGGGGGTGTCGAAAAACTGTTTTTT. Protein sequence: CASIRQGGVEKLFF. The full variable domain, completed using reference TRBV28 and TRBJ1-4, is DVKVTQSSRYLVKRTGEKVFLECVQDMDHENMFWYRQDPGLGLRLIYFSYDVKMKEKGDIPEGYSVSREKKERFSLILESASTNQTSMYLCASIRQGGVEKLFFGSGTQLSVL.

This clone was counted only a few times. This rearrangement joins TRBV5-1 to TRBJ1-1; 10 bases line up with TRBD1. From germline, CDR1 is SGHRS and CDR2 YFSETQ. V shed 4 bases and J 0 bases; nucleotides not matched to a gene: 6. CDR3 length: 16 amino acids. The CDR3 sequence is CASSGGTGDLNTEAFF. The CDR3 coding sequence is TGCGCCAGCAGCGGTGGGACAGGGGACTTGAACACTGAAGCTTTCTTT.

The gene calls are TRBV6-5 and TRBJ2-7, with D perhaps TRBD2 (6 bases). This CDR3 has 15 residues. Germline assignment: CDR1 MNHEY and CDR2 SVGAGI. The V gene lost 1 base and the J gene lost 2 bases, with 12 bases spanning the gap. CDR3 DNA sequence: TGTGCCAGCAGTTACTATGCGGGGTCCCCCTACGAGCAGTACTTC. Translation gives CASSYYAGSPYEQYF.

This chain links TRBV5-1 with TRBJ1-2; D gene ambiguous. The CDR3 consists of 18 residues. Trimming took off 0 bases at V and 4 bases at J, with 22 bases between the two ends. CDR1 is SGHRS, CDR2 YFSETQ, per germline. Here the CDR3 reads CASSLGEDPKINSYGYTF. The CDR3 DNA reads as TGCGCCAGCAGCTTGGGAGAGGACCCAAAAATAAATAGCTATGGCTACACCTTC.